The subject of this entry is one T cell receptor (beta chain). Authors' methods: Nucleated cell counts were estimated from reference gene primer amplification. The assay was immunoSEQ multiplex PCR, and TCRdb's table has in-frame clones only and misses some. That table is the source of V, J and clone size, and D and trimming were worked out from the DNA. The sample records under 170,000 clones, around 90% being singletons. These data originate in a study of blood T cell repertoires in COVID-19. Turning to the study itself: Specimens from acute and convalescent COVID-19 originated in the United States, Italy and Spain. PBMCs, B-cell-depleted T cells, or T cells were the source of the cDNA or gDNA that made up the material.

In germline, CDR1 is KGHSH, CDR2 LQKENI. V lost 6 bases to trimming and J lost 7 bases; unmatched junction nucleotides: 13. The CDR3 contains 16 residues. The TCR originated in an older woman with active or convalescent COVID-19. The chain couples TRBV18 to TRBJ1-3, with 9 positions matching TRBD1. The sample taken for sequencing was peripheral blood. The CDR3 region has the DNA TGTGCCAGCTCGGGACGGACAGGGGAGATTGGGAACACCATATATTTT. Protein: CASSGRTGEIGNTIYF.